Below, 8 T cell receptor beta chains from the same sample are listed, as sequenced in a study of blood T cell repertoires in COVID-19. Only in-frame clones appear in the TCRdb table, and some are missing; sequencing was by immunoSEQ multiplex PCR. The sample has fewer than 400,000 clones, around 87% seen once; the top ten hold roughly 9.4%. Input material: PBMCs or T cells enriched from blood (not recorded which). These receptors were obtained from a woman between 50 and 59 years old who had recovered from COVID-19.

This clone turned up a few times. This CDR3 is CATSLANTGELFF. DNA of the CDR3: TGTGCCACCAGTCTAGCGAACACCGGGGAGCTGTTTTTT. This chain links TRBV24-1 with TRBJ2-2; no reliable D call. Germline V lookup: CDR1 KGHDR, CDR2 SFDVKD. The CDR3 is 13 amino acids. V lost 6 bases and J 0 bases, leaving 4 bases between the germline ends.

The table lists this clone with a count of one. The chain joins TRBV7-2 to TRBJ1-5, with D unresolved. Trimming cost V 1 base and J 5 bases, with 12 bases left between them. The CDR3 length is 15 residues. The germline V gene has CDR1 SGHTA and CDR2 FQGNSA. The CDR3: CASSLDGTADQPQHF. The CDR3 DNA reads as TGTGCCAGCAGCTTAGACGGAACAGCCGATCAGCCCCAGCATTTT.

The V call is TRBV4-2, the J call TRBJ1-2; D is unresolved. The CDR3 totals 15 residues. CDR1 LGHNA and CDR2 YNFKEQ come from the germline V gene. Trimming removed 1 base at V and 7 bases at J, with 16 bases between. Here the CDR3 DNA reads TGTGCCAGCAGCCAAGGTAGCGGTTCGAAGGTTGGCTACACCTTC. Translated: CASSQGSGSKVGYTF.

V gene TRBV5-4 combines with J gene TRBJ1-2; D is undetermined. Germline-derived CDR1 and CDR2 are SGHNT and YYREEE (reference sequence). V lost 5 bases to trimming and J lost 4 bases, with 15 bases between them. The CDR3 runs to 14 residues. CDR3: CASSSPNGIYGYTF. DNA of the CDR3: TGTGCCAGCAGTTCCCCGAACGGGATCTATGGCTACACCTTC.

The CDR3 protein is CASTPGYEQYF. The CDR3 nucleotides read TGTGCCAGCACTCCCGGCTACGAGCAGTACTTC. The genes are TRBV2 and TRBJ2-7; D is ambiguous. CDR3 length equals 11 residues. Germline CDR1 SNHLY, CDR2 FYNNEI. V was shortened by 7 bases and J by 3 bases, with 7 bases between the two germline ends.

J is TRBJ2-7 and V is TRBV5-5; D is perhaps TRBD1 (6 bases). Germline values: CDR1 SGHKS, CDR2 YYEKEE (reference sequence). CDR3 size: 14 residues. The V and J ends lost 2 bases and 5 bases respectively, with 14 bases between them. The CDR3 reads CASSLGGIGNEQYF. Written as DNA, the CDR3 is TGTGCCAGCAGCTTAGGGGGTATCGGAAACGAGCAGTACTTC.

V usage is TRBV30 and J usage is TRBJ1-2, with D unresolved. The length of the CDR3 is 12 residues. Germline values: CDR1 GTSNPN, CDR2 SVGIG (reference sequence). The germline V and J ends were trimmed by 0 bases and 5 bases, with 7 bases remaining between them. CDR3 loop: CAWSVFGYGYTF. CDR3 nucleotides: TGTGCCTGGAGTGTATTCGGTTATGGCTACACCTTC.

The chain has TRBV28 and TRBJ1-1; no reliable D call. Per germline, CDR1 MDHEN and CDR2 SYDVKM. Trimming removed 6 bases at V and 1 base at J, with 6 bases between. The CDR3 is 12 amino acids. The CDR3 region has the DNA TGTGCCAGCAGACAAGAGAACACTGAAGCTTTCTTT. It specifies CASRQENTEAFF.